Reported below is one T cell receptor (beta chain). Its specificity is unknown. The data were obtained in a study of beta chain features in type 1 diabetes. Study background: Age and gender were similar between patients and healthy donors, as were cell yields.

A single heparinised draw of around 0.11 L on average was taken per donor. Trimming at V came to 1 base and at J to 10 bases, leaving 12 bases not matched to a gene. The CDR3 spans 17 residues. Looked up from germline, CDR1 is SGDLS and CDR2 is YYNGEE. Whole-study results and caveats: No resolution was reached here on whether HLA type influences TCRB rearrangement. Cells with high TCR expression could be over-represented by cDNA sequencing.

Expressed TCRB transcripts got sequenced, as all isolated RNA was reverse transcribed. The data were produced by immunoSEQ multiplex PCR, yet TCRdb's version contains in-frame clones alone and is incomplete. The sample includes 130,000 to 150,000 clones, more than 9% of them seen just once. The chain uses TRBV9 and TRBJ2-1, with TRBD2 matching 12 bases. This TCR came from a man in his late teens or twenties in good health. The sequenced sample consisted of naive CD4+ T cells from blood. This CDR3 is CASSVTSLAGGPQEQFF. The CDR3 nucleotides read TGTGCCAGCAGCGTAACCTCACTAGCGGGGGGCCCCCAGGAGCAGTTCTTC.